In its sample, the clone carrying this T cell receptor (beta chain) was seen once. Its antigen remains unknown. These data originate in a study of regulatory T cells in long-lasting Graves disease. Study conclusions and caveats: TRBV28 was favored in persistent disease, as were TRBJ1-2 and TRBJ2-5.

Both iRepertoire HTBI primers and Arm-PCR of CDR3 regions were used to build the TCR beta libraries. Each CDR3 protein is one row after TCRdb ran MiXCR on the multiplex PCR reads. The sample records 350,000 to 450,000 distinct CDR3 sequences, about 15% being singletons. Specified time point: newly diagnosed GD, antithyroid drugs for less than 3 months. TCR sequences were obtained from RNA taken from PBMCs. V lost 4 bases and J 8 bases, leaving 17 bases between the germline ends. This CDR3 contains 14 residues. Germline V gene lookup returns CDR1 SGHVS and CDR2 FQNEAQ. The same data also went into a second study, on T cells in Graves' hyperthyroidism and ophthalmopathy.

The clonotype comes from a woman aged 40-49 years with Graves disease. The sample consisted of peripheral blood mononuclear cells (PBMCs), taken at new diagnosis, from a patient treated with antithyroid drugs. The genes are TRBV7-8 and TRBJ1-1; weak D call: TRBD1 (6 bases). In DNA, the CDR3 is TGTGCCAGCAGCTCAAGGGAAGGGGGTATGGAAGCTTTCTTT. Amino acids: CASSSREGGMEAFF.